The T cell receptor beta chain under discussion was sequenced for a study of neoadjuvant anti-PD-1 for oral cavity cancer. Overall study: Around day 43, patients without progression received a fourth nivolumab dose before surgery. Study conclusions and caveats: Higher pretreatment Treg/Th17 ratios tracked higher pretreatment blood clonality. Expansion of preexisting intratumoral clones was suggested to aid response. Only three patients per response group were TCR-analyzed; validation needed.

Concerning this clone itself: As yet, its antigen is unknown.

Unmatched junction bases numbered 10, after V lost 6 bases and J lost 7 bases. The CDR3 extends over 14 amino acids. Per the germline V gene, CDR1 is MNHEY and CDR2 is SVGAGI. Time point: after neoadjuvant nivolumab, at surgical resection. The table came from immunoSEQ multiplex PCR; TCRdb's copy has only in-frame clones and leaves some out. The table lists 9,500 to 12,000 clones, around 60% of them singletons. The receptor comes from a person aged 35 to 85 with oral cavity squamous cell carcinoma. The sample was tumor tissue, taken after nivolumab (anti-PD-1) treatment. This chain uses TRBV6-5 with TRBJ2-7; 9 bases line up with TRBD2. Here the CDR3 reads CASREREVLDEQYF. The CDR3 nucleotides are TGTGCCAGCAGGGAGCGGGAGGTCCTAGATGAGCAGTACTTC.